This TCR beta chain was sequenced for a study of cytomegalovirus exposure and HLA in healthy donors. Points from the study as a whole: An analysis done earlier found most TCR beta V segments productive about 87% or about 30% of the time. An analysis that came later showed most CMV-associated TCR beta chains appearing HLA-restricted.

It was healthy bone marrow donors who served as donors. PCR primers comprised 60 Vbeta and 13 Jbeta primers. The repertoire was sequenced with immunoSEQ multiplex PCR; TCRdb's copy has only in-frame clones and lacks some. The sample table sets out 93,000 or so clones. The CDR3 has 15 amino acids. Germline assignment: CDR1 SGHTA and CDR2 FQGNSA. V was trimmed by 2 bases and J by 1 base, leaving 8 bases between them. As for this clone: The antigen remains undetermined.

The rearrangement joins TRBV7-2 to TRBJ2-2, with D maybe TRBD1 (5 bases). The source is a man aged 40-49 years in good health and CMV-seronegative. The specimen sequenced was PBMCs. As DNA, the CDR3 is TGTGCCAGCAGCTTATTTCAGGGGAACACCGGGGAGCTGTTTTTT. It yields the protein CASSLFQGNTGELFF. The full variable domain, in which reference TRBV7-2 and TRBJ2-2 provide the parts outside the CDR3, is GAGVSQSPSNKVTEKGKDVELRCDPISGHTALYWYRQSLGQGLEFLIYFQGNSAPDKSGLPSDRFSAERTGGSVSTLTIQRTQQEDSAVYLCASSLFQGNTGELFFGEGSRLTVL.